A selection of T cell receptor beta chains follows, all from one sample in a study of shared clonotypes between healthy human individuals. Using immunoSEQ multiplex PCR, the repertoire was profiled, and TCRdb retains in-frame clones only, with some absent. Of about 300,000 clones listed, roughly 70% are singletons. Source material: memory CD4+ T cells sorted from blood. Receptor source: a man aged 25-45 years in good health. CDR3s include the opening cysteine and the closing phenylalanine or tryptophan. A D gene is named only where the DNA matches it firmly. The listing skips clone size in some rows; elsewhere it reads once, few, many or a size class.

>TRBJ2-1|.|TRBV11-3|many
TGTGCCAGCAGCCGGGGACCAGACAATGAGCAGTTCTTC
CASSRGPDNEQFF
>TRBJ2-1|.|TRBV7-9|.
TGTGCCAGCAGCTTAACCGCGGCTGCCCGAAATGAGCAGTTCTTC
CASSLTAAARNEQFF
>TRBJ1-1|.|TRBV5-4|.
TGTGCCAGCAGCTTGGACGTAACCCGGCGTATGAACACTGAAGCTTTCTTT
CASSLDVTRRMNTEAFF
>TRBJ2-7|TRBD1|TRBV5-1|.
TGCGCCAGCAGCATGACAGGGGCTAGGGAGCAGTACTTC
CASSMTGAREQYF
>TRBJ1-1|.|TRBV5-1|many
TGCGCCAGCAGCTTGGGGGGGTTGTCTGAAGCTTTCTTT
CASSLGGLSEAFF
>TRBJ2-7|TRBD2|TRBV11-2|many
TGTGCCAGCAGCTTAGAGGGTAGCGGGAGGCACGAGCAGTACTTC
CASSLEGSGRHEQYF
>TRBJ1-2|.|TRBV4-3|.
TGCGCCAGCAGCCAAGAAGCCCGGGGGGGATATGGCTACACCTTC
CASSQEARGGYGYTF
>TRBJ1-5|.|TRBV25-1|.
TGTGCCAGCAGTGTCGGGAACGGCAATCAGCCCCAGCATTTT
CASSVGNGNQPQHF
>TRBJ1-5|TRBD1|TRBV6-1|.
TGTGCCGTCTCGAGGACAGGGAGCAATCAGCCCCAGCATTTT
CAVSRTGSNQPQHF
>TRBJ2-5|.|TRBV29-1|.
TGCAGCGTTAACAGACAAGAGACCCAGTACTTC
CSVNRQETQYF
>TRBJ2-5|.|TRBV15|.
TGTGCCACCAGTTTAGGTGGGTCCCTGTACCAAGAGACCCAGTACTTC
CATSLGGSLYQETQYF
>TRBJ1-5|TRBD1|TRBV30|once
TGTGCCTGGAGTCACAGGGGGAATCAGCCCCAGCATTTT
CAWSHRGNQPQHF